This T cell receptor beta chain was sequenced in a study of T-cell reconstitution after alpha-beta-depleted transplantation in children. Whole-study results and caveats: The authors attributed T-cell counts and diversity one year after transplant mostly to newly produced T cells. About two months after transplant, alpha-beta T cells reportedly came from several hundred expanded graft clones. Where some patients showed high TCRbeta diversity at day 60, it came from recipient T cells and thymic progenitors that had survived.

CDR1 and CDR2 from the germline V gene are SQVTM and ANQGSEA. This CDR3 contains 10 residues. Trimming pared 4 bases from V and 7 bases from J, leaving 7 bases between. This sample's TCRbeta library carried unique molecular identifier barcodes. TCRdb fed the PCR reads into MiXCR, producing one record per CDR3 protein. In the table there are about 300,000 distinct CDR3 sequences, nearly 8% of which are singletons. For this clonotype: Its antigen is currently unknown.

This TCR was sampled from a female patient between 2 and 15 years old who had a stem cell transplant for Fanconi anemia, so the T cells may come from the graft donor. This specimen consisted of peripheral blood, obtained 360 days after TCRalphabeta/CD19-depleted stem cell transplant. The chain combines TRBV29-1 with TRBJ1-1; no firm D call. The CDR3 here is CSVGSIEAFF. Written as DNA, the CDR3 is TGCAGCGTTGGTTCAATTGAAGCTTTCTTT.